This entry is about one T cell receptor (beta chain). Germline V gives CDR1 SGHTS, CDR2 YDEGEE. The junction had 11 bases not matched to a gene; V was cut back by 4 bases and J by 1 base. This CDR3 has 18 residues. The data were obtained in a study of blood T cell repertoires in COVID-19. Measured with immunoSEQ multiplex PCR; TCRdb has only the in-frame clones, and not every one. Among around 150,000 clones listed, approximately 84% were seen once. The sequencing input was peripheral blood. The chain carries TRBV5-8 and TRBJ2-6, with TRBD1 identical over 7 bases. This receptor was obtained from a woman over 75 with acute or convalescent COVID-19. The CDR3 nucleotides are TGTGCCAGCAGCCCTGTTCGGGACAGCATATCTGGGGCCAACGTCCTGACTTTC. Translation: CASSPVRDSISGANVLTF.